Sequencing of this T cell receptor (beta chain) was carried out in a study of T-cell reconstitution after alpha-beta-depleted transplantation in children. CDR1 is SEHNR, CDR2 FQNEAQ, per germline (reference sequence). Trimming shortened V by 0 bases and J by 2 bases, and 14 bases separated the two germline ends. CDR3 length: 16 residues. Unique molecular identifiers were incorporated during preparation of the TCRbeta library. One entry per CDR3 protein, called by TCRdb with MiXCR from the PCR reads. The sample contains hundreds of thousands of distinct CDR3 sequences, approximately 17% of which appear only once. The sample holds a few counts of this clonotype.

The clonotype originates from a human donor who donated a stem cell graft to a child with acute myeloid leukemia. V and J are TRBV7-9 and TRBJ2-7; D may correspond to TRBD1 or TRBD2 (6 bases each). The sequenced sample was PBMCs from the stem cell graft donor, obtained from the stem cell graft. CDR3 residues: CASSLAVGGPTYEQYF. In nucleotides, the CDR3 is TGTGCCAGCAGCTTAGCGGTTGGGGGGCCGACCTACGAGCAGTACTTC. Looking up the rest from reference TRBV7-9 and TRBJ2-7 gives the full variable domain: DTGVSQNPRHKITKRGQNVTFRCDPISEHNRLYWYRQTLGQGPEFLTYFQNEAQLEKSRLLSDRFSAERPKGSFSTLEIQRTEQGDSAMYLCASSLAVGGPTYEQYFGPGTRLTVT.